This TCR beta chain was identified during a study of T cell repertoires in cytomegalovirus infection. The CDR3 runs to 15 residues. Germline values: CDR1 SGHTA, CDR2 FQGNSA. Deletions cut 3 bases from V and 8 bases from J, with 19 bases between. TCRdb redid the calling of the reads with MiXCR, one entry per CDR3 protein. The sample includes hundreds of thousands of distinct CDR3 sequences, 30% to 35% of them seen just once. Many counts were recorded for this clonotype. The antigen remains undetermined. This material consisted of cultured PBMCs, taken from culture after CMV antigen stimulation. The TCR originated in a human donor in good health (CMV status not recorded). Some clones in this sample may be carry-over from other donors' samples. The V call is TRBV7-2, the J call TRBJ1-1, with D unresolved. Written as DNA, the CDR3 is TGTGCCAGCAGCTTCGCCGGGCCCTCCTGGCGGGAAGCTTTCTTT. This translates into CASSFAGPSWREAFF.